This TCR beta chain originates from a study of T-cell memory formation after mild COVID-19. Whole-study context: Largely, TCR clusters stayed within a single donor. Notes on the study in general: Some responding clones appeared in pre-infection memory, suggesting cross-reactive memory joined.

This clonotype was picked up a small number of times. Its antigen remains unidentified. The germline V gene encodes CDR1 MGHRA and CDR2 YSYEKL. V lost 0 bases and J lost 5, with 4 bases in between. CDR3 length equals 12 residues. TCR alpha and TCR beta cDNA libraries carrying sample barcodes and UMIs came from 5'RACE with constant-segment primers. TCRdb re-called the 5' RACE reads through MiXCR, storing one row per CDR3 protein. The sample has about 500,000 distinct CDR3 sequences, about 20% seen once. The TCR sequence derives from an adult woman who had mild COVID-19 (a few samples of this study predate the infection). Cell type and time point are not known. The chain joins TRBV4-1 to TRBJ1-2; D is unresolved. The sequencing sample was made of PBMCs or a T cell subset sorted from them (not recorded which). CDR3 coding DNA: TGCGCCAGCAGCCAAGATAAATATGGCTACACCTTC. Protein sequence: CASSQDKYGYTF.